The clone carrying this T cell receptor beta chain appeared once. This record comes from a study of blood T cell repertoires in COVID-19. At the level of the study: T cells, B-cell-depleted T cells, or PBMCs provided the cDNA or gDNA that served as material.

Germline trimming cut 6 bases from V and 2 bases from J; bases unmatched to any gene: 7. The CDR3 runs to 15 residues. In germline, CDR1 is MNHEY, CDR2 SMNVEV (reference sequence). Measured with immunoSEQ multiplex PCR; TCRdb has only the in-frame clones, and not every one. Of about 13,000 clones listed, under 95% are singletons. The source is a human donor in a cohort sampled during active COVID-19. The chain couples TRBV27 to TRBJ1-5; 7 bases are shared with TRBD1. The sequenced material came from peripheral blood. The CDR3 DNA reads TGTGCCAGCAGAGGCTTCGGGACAGGCAATCAGCCCCAGCATTTT. Its protein is CASRGFGTGNQPQHF.